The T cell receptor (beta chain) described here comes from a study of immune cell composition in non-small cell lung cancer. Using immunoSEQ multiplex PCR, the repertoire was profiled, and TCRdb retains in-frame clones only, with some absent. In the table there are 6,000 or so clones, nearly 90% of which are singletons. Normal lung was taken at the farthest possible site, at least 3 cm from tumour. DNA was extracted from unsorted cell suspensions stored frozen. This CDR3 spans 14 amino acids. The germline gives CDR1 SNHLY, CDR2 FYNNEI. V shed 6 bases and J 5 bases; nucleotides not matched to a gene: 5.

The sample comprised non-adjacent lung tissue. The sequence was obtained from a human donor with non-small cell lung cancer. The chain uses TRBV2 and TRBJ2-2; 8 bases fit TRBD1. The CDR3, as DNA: TGTGCCAGCAGGACAGGGGAGAGAACCGGGGAGCTGTTTTTT. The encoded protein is CASRTGERTGELFF.